The 8 T cell receptor beta chains reported below all come from one sample, sequenced in a study of T-cell reconstitution after alpha-beta-depleted transplantation in children. A library of TCRbeta sequences, prepared with unique molecular identifiers, was generated. Each CDR3 protein is one row after TCRdb ran MiXCR on the PCR reads. Among 85,000 to 120,000 distinct CDR3 sequences listed, 7% to 8% were seen once. The source was PBMCs, collected before TCRalphabeta/CD19-depleted stem cell transplant. The receptors were sampled from a boy aged 2 to 10 with acute lymphoblastic leukemia, due to receive a stem cell transplant.

J is TRBJ1-1 and V is TRBV7-6; tentative D call: TRBD1 (5 bases). CDR1 and CDR2 from the germline V gene are SGHVS and FNYEAQ. The CDR3 consists of 14 residues. V shed 1 base and J shed 3 bases, with 9 bases lying between them. CDR3 nucleotide sequence: TGTGCCAGCAGCTTAGTGGGGCAGGACACTGAAGCTTTCTTT. Residues: CASSLVGQDTEAFF.

This clonotype was detected ten times or more. The CDR3 bases are TGCAGTGCTAGCGACAGGGTGGCCACCTACGAGCAGTACTTC. Translation gives CSASDRVATYEQYF. V is TRBV20-1 and J is TRBJ2-7; 7 bases align to TRBD1. Germline V gene sequence: CDR1 DFQATT, CDR2 SNEGSKA (reference sequence). This CDR3 region has 14 residues. V was clipped by 3 bases and J by 2 bases; unmatched bases: 7.

This clonotype was seen a handful of times. The chain is built from TRBV5-1 and TRBJ2-3; TRBD1 matches 7 bases. CDR3 size: 13 residues. Germline V gives CDR1 SGHRS, CDR2 YFSETQ. V lost 5 bases, J lost 1 base, and 1 base stayed unmatched. CDR3: CASRTGGTDTQYF. In DNA, the CDR3 is TGCGCCAGCAGAACAGGGGGCACAGATACGCAGTATTTT.

This clonotype was counted ten times or more. The CDR3 here is CASSQTSGGAETQYF. CDR3 nucleotides: TGTGCCAGCAGTCAGACTAGCGGGGGGGCGGAGACCCAGTACTTC. The chain is built from TRBV6-1 and TRBJ2-5; TRBD2 aligns across 14 bases. The germline V gene has CDR1 MNHNS and CDR2 SASEGT. V shed 5 bases, J shed 5 bases, and the junction held 4 bases outside the gene matches. The CDR3 extends over 15 amino acids.

There are a few counts of this clonotype. The rearrangement uses TRBV20-1 and TRBJ2-7, with D possibly matching TRBD2 (6 bases). The CDR3 has 13 residues. CDR1 is DFQATT, CDR2 SNEGSKA, per germline (reference sequence). V was trimmed by 6 bases and J by 3 bases, leaving 15 bases between them. CDR3 sequence: CSATPRESYEQYF. CDR3 coding DNA: TGCAGTGCCACCCCCCGGGAGAGCTACGAGCAGTACTTC.

At least ten counts were recorded for this clonotype. V gene TRBV12-3 or TRBV12-4 combines with J gene TRBJ2-3; D uncertain. V dropped 5 bases and J dropped 10 bases, with 13 bases sitting between them. This CDR3 has 12 residues. The chain's CDR3 is CASSPPYVSQYF. For the CDR3, the DNA is TGTGCCAGCAGTCCACCCTACGTCTCGCAGTATTTT.

This clonotype has at least ten counts. The rearrangement joins TRBV28 to TRBJ1-1, with D uncertain. The germline V and J ends were trimmed by 2 bases and 1 base, with 8 bases remaining between them. CDR1 and CDR2 from the germline V gene are MDHEN and SYDVKM. The CDR3 extends over 14 amino acids. The CDR3 region has the DNA TGTGCCAGCAGTTTAATCCTAGGGAACACTGAAGCTTTCTTT. This codes for CASSLILGNTEAFF.

The V call is TRBV7-9, the J call TRBJ1-4; no definite D call. Trimming stripped 3 bases from V and 8 bases from J, with 10 bases between. The germline V gene has CDR1 SEHNR and CDR2 FQNEAQ (reference sequence). The CDR3 consists of 13 residues. For the CDR3, the DNA is TGTGCCAGCAGCTTGACAAACGAGGAAAAACTGTTTTTT. This codes for CASSLTNEEKLFF.